This TCR beta chain is drawn from a study of metastatic and nonmetastatic thyroid tumors. Study-wide background: Across blood and tumor or nodule tissue, repertoires from malignant and benign thyroid patients were compared with one another.

There were no patients who had received any treatment before thyroid surgery. Overall study findings and caveats: TCR beta diversity was reportedly significantly higher in malignant thyroid tumors than benign nodules, in blood and tumor.

The germline V gene encodes CDR1 MNHNS and CDR2 SASEGT. The CDR3 contains 15 residues. Trimming stripped 0 bases from V and 0 bases from J, with 6 bases between. Many counts were recorded for this clone. As yet, its antigen is unknown. In the authors' workflow: CDR3 differences across clinicopathological groups were used to build a distant-metastasis classifier for papillary thyroid cancer. From the PCR reads, TCRdb re-called clones with MiXCR. The V and J calls were not made by the authors but by TCRdb's processing. The sample has 20,000 to 30,000 clones; 20% to 25% are singletons. The genes are TRBV6-1 and TRBJ2-1; D remains ambiguous. The sequencing sample was made of blood. This sequence was found in a male donor with papillary thyroid cancer or a benign thyroid nodule (not recorded which). Some clones in this sample may be carry-over from other donors' samples. The CDR3 sequence: CASSEAGGSYNEQFF. CDR3 coding DNA: TGTGCCAGCAGTGAAGCGGGTGGCTCCTACAATGAGCAGTTCTTC.